The present TCR beta chain was sequenced within a study of identical twins (dated by TCRdb to the mid-2010s). About the study as a whole: TCR alpha and beta repertoires from monozygotic twins, unrelated adults of various ages and cord blood were deep-sequenced to test whether fetal clonotypes persist. To rule out contamination, replicate twin experiments were performed at different times with different library preparation protocols. Overall study results and their limits: Abundant cord blood beta clonotypes had fewer insertions, young adult naive repertoires showed a similar but weaker trend, and memory repertoires showed no such trend. Recombination models systematically underestimated out-of-frame TCR alpha sharing in monozygotic twins but agreed with sharing between unrelated individuals. Compared with coincidental sharing between unrelated individuals, out-of-frame TCR alpha sequences shared between twins showed an excess of sequences with low generation probability. Invariant T cells such as MAIT and iNKT could partly confound zero-insertion analyses, although diverse VJ usage argued against such confounding for most clonotypes. Excess twin sharing in beta out-of-frame sequences was weaker because fewer shared sequences lowered the signal-to-noise ratio. Conclusions relied on cross-sectional statistical analysis, since the same donors could not be followed over many years.

All donors were healthy Caucasians. Three pairs of female monozygotic twins, all aged roughly 18 to 30 years, made up the twin cohort. Miltenyi CD45RO+ enrichment and human naive T-cell isolation kits were used to isolate memory (CD45RO+) and naive T cells from PBMC. This clonotype occurred many times. Its antigen is unknown. One base away there is no much larger clone; base qualities are not given. Library preparation was by 5' RACE. TCRdb shows the sequencer as Illumina HiSeq 2000. Template switching added a universal primer binding site, and the final cDNA carried a unique molecular identifier that allowed TCR cDNA molecules to be counted accurately. Specific primers in the conserved constant-segment region were used to synthesize first-strand cDNA for the TCR alpha and beta chains. To control for contamination, each cDNA library was double barcoded with a SMART-Mk sample barcode plus Illumina barcodes. TruSeq adapter sequences, together with Illumina sample barcodes, were added in two successive PCR steps. The Illumina HiSeq platform was used with custom primers to sequence TCR alpha and beta cDNA libraries. As for the authors' bioinformatics: MiGEC was used to process raw reads and extract unique molecular identifiers, and MiXCR was used to find CDR3 positions. Recombination models were inferred per individual with the repgenHMM and IGoR tools using an EM algorithm. The analysis of shared clonotypes was done with the tcR package in R, with sharing normalized by the product of cloneset sizes. Out-of-frame nonproductive sequences were analyzed to study raw recombination free of thymic and clonal selection effects. The public reads were reprocessed in TCRdb via fastp at Q25 and MiXCR, keeping in-frame beta chains. Entries are consolidated by CDR3 protein sequence, retaining the most common genes and DNA. These V and J calls originate from TCRdb's pipeline instead of the authors' own analysis. The sample data list fewer than 350,000 distinct CDR3 sequences, and 8% to 9% of these were observed just once. The ten biggest clones cover 2% to 2.5% of the sample.

In addition, the sample was reused for a study of yellow fever vaccine responses in identical twins. Taken from the second paper: The T cell response to vaccination in identical twins was reported by the authors to appear partly convergent and partly personalized. Focusing on identical twins, the study followed the T cell clones that responded to the vaccine, and did so with precision.

The sample taken for sequencing was memory (CD45RO+) T cells sorted from blood. Sample cell subset or site, as interpreted from the label and publication: CD45RO+ enriched T cells. This clonotype was sampled from a woman in her late teens or twenties in good health.

The CDR3 loop reads CASSLDWRQGSSPLHF. At the DNA level, the sequence is TGTGCCAGCAGCTTAGATTGGCGGCAGGGGAGTTCACCCCTCCACTTT. The sequence links TRBV7-8 to TRBJ1-6; a tentative D match to TRBD1 spans 6 bases. The germline V gene yields SGHVS for CDR1 and FQNEAQ for CDR2. From the cysteine through the phenylalanine, the CDR3 covers 16 amino acids. CDR3 DNA only is kept here, 48 bases in frame from base 1. V was cut back by 1 base and J by 9 bases, leaving a gap of 16 bases between them.